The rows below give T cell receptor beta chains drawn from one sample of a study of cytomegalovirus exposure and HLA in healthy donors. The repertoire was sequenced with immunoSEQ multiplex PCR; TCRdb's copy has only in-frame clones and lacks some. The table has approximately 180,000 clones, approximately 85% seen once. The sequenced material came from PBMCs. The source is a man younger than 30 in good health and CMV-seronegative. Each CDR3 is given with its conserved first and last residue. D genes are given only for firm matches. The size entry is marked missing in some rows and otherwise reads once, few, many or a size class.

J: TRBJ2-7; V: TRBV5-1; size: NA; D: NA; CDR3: CASSLVPYWEVGPSYEQYF; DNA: TGCGCCAGCAGCTTGGTTCCGTATTGGGAGGTGGGGCCTTCCTACGAGCAGTACTTC
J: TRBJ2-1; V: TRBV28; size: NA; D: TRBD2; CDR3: CASPDRNSSLAGTYNEQFF; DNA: TGTGCCAGCCCGGACCGTAATTCGTCCCTAGCGGGGACCTACAATGAGCAGTTCTTC
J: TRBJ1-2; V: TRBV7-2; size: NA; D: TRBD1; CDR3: CASSFGTGGNYGYTF; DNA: TGTGCCAGCAGCTTTGGGACAGGGGGGAACTATGGCTACACCTTC
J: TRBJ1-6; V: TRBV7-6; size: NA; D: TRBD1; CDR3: CASSLYGTDNSPLHF; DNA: TGTGCCAGCAGCCTTTACGGGACAGACAATTCACCCCTCCACTTT
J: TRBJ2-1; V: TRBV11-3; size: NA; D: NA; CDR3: CASSLGGEQFF; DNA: TGTGCCAGCAGCTTGGGGGGTGAGCAGTTCTTC
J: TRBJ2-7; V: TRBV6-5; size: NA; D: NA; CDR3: CASSYIDRHYEQYF; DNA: TGTGCCAGCAGTTACATCGACAGGCACTACGAGCAGTACTTC
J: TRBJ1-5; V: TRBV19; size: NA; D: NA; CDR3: CASRKGSKLGQPQHF; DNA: TGTGCCAGTAGGAAGGGGTCTAAGCTAGGGCAGCCCCAGCATTTT
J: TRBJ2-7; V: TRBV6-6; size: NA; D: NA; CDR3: CASTQGQSTYF; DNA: TGTGCCAGCACACAGGGACAAAGTACGTACTTC
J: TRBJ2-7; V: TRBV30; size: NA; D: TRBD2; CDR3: CAFGTSGYEQYF; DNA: TGTGCCTTCGGGACTAGCGGCTACGAGCAGTACTTC
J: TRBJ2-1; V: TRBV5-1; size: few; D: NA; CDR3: CASSLRGEQFF; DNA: TGCGCCAGCAGCTTGAGAGGGGAGCAGTTCTTC
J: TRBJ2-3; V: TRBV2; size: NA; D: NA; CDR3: CASRVGGLTDTQYF; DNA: TGTGCCAGCCGAGTCGGGGGGCTCACAGATACGCAGTATTTT
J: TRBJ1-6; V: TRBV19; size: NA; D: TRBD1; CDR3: CATKTADRGYSPLHF; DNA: TGTGCCACTAAAACAGCGGACAGGGGTTACTCACCCCTCCACTTT
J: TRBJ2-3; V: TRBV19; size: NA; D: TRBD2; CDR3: CASSRLAYTDTQYF; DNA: TGTGCCAGTAGTAGACTAGCGTACACAGATACGCAGTATTTT
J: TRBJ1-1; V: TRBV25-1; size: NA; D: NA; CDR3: CASSPPRGWDTEAFF; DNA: TGTGCCAGCAGTCCCCCTCGAGGGTGGGACACTGAAGCTTTCTTT
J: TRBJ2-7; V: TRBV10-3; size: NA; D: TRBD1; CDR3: CAISEPGTANYEQYF; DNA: TGTGCCATCAGCGAACCCGGGACAGCCAACTACGAGCAGTACTTC
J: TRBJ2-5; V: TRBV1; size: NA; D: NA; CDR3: CTSSQPAGARRRETQYF; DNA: TGCACCAGCAGCCAGCCAGCGGGGGCCCGCAGACGAGAGACCCAGTACTTC
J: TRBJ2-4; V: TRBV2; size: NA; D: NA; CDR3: CAVTPVRLANIQYF; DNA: TGTGCCGTCACCCCAGTTCGGCTAGCTAACATTCAGTACTTC
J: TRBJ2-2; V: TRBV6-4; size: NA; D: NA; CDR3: CASSDQGGGELFF; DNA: TGTGCCAGCAGTGACCAGGGAGGCGGGGAGCTGTTTTTT
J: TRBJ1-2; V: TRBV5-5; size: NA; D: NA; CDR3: CASSLEQPYGYTF; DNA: TGTGCCAGCAGCTTGGAACAGCCCTATGGCTACACCTTC
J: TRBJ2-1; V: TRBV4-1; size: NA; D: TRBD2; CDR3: CASSLTSGPYNEQFF; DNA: TGCGCCAGCAGCTTGACTAGCGGGCCCTACAATGAGCAGTTCTTC
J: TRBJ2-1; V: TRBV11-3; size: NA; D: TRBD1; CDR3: CASSLGQYNEQFF; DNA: TGTGCCAGCAGCTTGGGACAGTACAATGAGCAGTTCTTC
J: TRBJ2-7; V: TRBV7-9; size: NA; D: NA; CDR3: CASSVGGSYEQYF; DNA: TGTGCCAGCAGCGTGGGGGGCTCCTACGAGCAGTACTTC
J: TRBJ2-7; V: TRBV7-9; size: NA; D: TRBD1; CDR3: CSSSLGMGQPSYEQYF; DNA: TGTTCCAGCAGCTTAGGAATGGGACAGCCCTCCTACGAGCAGTACTTC
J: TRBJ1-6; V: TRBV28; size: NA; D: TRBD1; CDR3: CASSLDRGHSPLHF; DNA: TGTGCCAGCAGTTTAGACAGGGGGCATTCACCCCTCCACTTT
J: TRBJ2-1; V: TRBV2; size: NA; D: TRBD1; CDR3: CASCNTGGRGDEQFF; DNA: TGTGCCAGCTGTAACACAGGGGGCCGGGGCGATGAGCAGTTCTTC
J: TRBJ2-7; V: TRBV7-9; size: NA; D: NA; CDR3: CASSLVSGPYEQYF; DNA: TGTGCCAGCAGCTTAGTCAGTGGTCCTTACGAGCAGTACTTC
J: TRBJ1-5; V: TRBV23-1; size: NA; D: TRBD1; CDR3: CASKGQGLEPQHF; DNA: TGCGCCAGCAAGGGACAGGGCCTTGAGCCCCAGCATTTT
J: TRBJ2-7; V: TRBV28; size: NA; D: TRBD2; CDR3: CASSPLGPPGLAYEQYF; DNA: TGTGCCAGCAGTCCGCTGGGGCCACCGGGACTAGCCTACGAGCAGTACTTC
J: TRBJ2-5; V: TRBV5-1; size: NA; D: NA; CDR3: CASSFRRHQETQYF; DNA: TGCGCCAGCAGCTTTCGGCGGCATCAAGAGACCCAGTACTTC
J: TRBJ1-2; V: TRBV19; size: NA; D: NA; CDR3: CASRGEVGYTF; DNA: TGTGCCAGCCGTGGGGAGGTGGGCTACACCTTC
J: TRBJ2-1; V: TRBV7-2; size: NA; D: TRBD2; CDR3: CASSLAPSGGYNEQFF; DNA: TGTGCCAGCAGCTTAGCGCCTAGCGGGGGTTACAATGAGCAGTTCTTC
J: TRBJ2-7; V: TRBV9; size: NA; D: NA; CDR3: CASSVGTASYEQYF; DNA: TGTGCCAGCAGCGTAGGGACTGCTTCCTACGAGCAGTACTTC
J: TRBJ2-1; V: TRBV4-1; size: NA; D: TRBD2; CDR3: CASSQNPGGVSYNEQFF; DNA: TGCGCCAGCAGCCAAAACCCGGGAGGGGTCTCCTACAATGAGCAGTTCTTC
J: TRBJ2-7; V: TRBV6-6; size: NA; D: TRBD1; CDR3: CASSTGTGSSYEQYF; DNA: TGTGCCAGCAGTACCGGGACAGGGAGCTCCTACGAGCAGTACTTC
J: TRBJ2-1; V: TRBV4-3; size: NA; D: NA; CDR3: CASSQDRGYEQFF; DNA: TGCGCCAGCAGCCAAGATAGGGGCTATGAGCAGTTCTTC
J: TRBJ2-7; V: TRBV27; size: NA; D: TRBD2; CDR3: CASSLQPGNIKTSGSSYEQYF; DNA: TGTGCCAGCAGTTTACAGCCAGGGAATATTAAGACTAGCGGGAGCTCCTACGAGCAGTACTTC
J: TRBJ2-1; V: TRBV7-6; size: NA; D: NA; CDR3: CASSLEPDTYNEQFF; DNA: TGTGCCAGCAGCTTAGAACCAGACACTTACAATGAGCAGTTCTTC
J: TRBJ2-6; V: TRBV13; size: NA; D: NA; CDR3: CASSDDISGANVLTF; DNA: TGTGCCAGCAGCGACGACATCTCTGGGGCCAACGTCCTGACTTTC
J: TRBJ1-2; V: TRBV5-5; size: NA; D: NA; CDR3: CASSLSSSYGYTF; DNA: TGTGCCAGCAGCTTGAGTAGTTCCTATGGCTACACCTTC
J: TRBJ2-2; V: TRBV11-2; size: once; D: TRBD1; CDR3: CASSLGTGYTGELFF; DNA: TGTGCCAGCAGCTTAGGGACAGGTTACACCGGGGAGCTGTTTTTT
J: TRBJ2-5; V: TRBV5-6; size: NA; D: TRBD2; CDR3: CASSWPWSSGGYQETQYF; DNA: TGTGCCAGCAGCTGGCCTTGGAGTAGCGGGGGATATCAAGAGACCCAGTACTTC
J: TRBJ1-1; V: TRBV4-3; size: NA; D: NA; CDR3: CASSQRRTFDTEAFF; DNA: TGCGCCAGCAGCCAACGCCGGACATTCGACACTGAAGCTTTCTTT
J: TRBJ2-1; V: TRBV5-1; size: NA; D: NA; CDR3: CASSSRGVGADNEQFF; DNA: TGCGCCAGCAGCTCCCGGGGAGTGGGGGCGGACAATGAGCAGTTCTTC
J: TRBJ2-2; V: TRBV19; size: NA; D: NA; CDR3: CATRQTFTGELFF; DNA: TGTGCCACTCGACAGACTTTCACCGGGGAGCTGTTTTTT
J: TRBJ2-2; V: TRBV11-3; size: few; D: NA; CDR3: CASSAQFTGELFF; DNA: TGTGCCAGCAGCGCTCAGTTCACCGGGGAGCTGTTTTTT
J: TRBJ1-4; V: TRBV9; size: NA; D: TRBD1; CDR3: CASSVAGGQVNEKLFF; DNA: TGTGCCAGCAGCGTAGCTGGGGGACAGGTGAATGAAAAACTGTTTTTT
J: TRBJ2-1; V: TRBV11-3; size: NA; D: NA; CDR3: CASSPPGGSGYNEQFF; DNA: TGTGCCAGCAGCCCCCCTGGGGGTAGCGGTTACAATGAGCAGTTCTTC
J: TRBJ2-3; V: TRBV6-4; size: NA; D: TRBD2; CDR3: CASRAGTSGSDAQYF; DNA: TGTGCCAGCAGGGCCGGGACTAGCGGGAGTGATGCGCAGTATTTT
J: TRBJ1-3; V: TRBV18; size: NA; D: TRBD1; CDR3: CASSPLGQGRNTIYF; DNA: TGTGCCAGCTCACCCTTGGGACAGGGCAGAAACACCATATATTTT
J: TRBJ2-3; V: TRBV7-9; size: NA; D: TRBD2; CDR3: CASSSKAGGPDTQYF; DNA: TGTGCCAGCAGCTCCAAGGCGGGGGGGCCAGATACGCAGTATTTT
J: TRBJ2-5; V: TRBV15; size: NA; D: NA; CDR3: CATSRVGARETQYF; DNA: TGTGCCACCAGCAGAGTGGGGGCTAGGGAGACCCAGTACTTC
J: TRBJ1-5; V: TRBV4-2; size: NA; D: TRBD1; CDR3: CASSRGPTGVGQPQHF; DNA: TGTGCCAGCAGCCGAGGTCCGACAGGGGTCGGCCAGCCCCAGCATTTT